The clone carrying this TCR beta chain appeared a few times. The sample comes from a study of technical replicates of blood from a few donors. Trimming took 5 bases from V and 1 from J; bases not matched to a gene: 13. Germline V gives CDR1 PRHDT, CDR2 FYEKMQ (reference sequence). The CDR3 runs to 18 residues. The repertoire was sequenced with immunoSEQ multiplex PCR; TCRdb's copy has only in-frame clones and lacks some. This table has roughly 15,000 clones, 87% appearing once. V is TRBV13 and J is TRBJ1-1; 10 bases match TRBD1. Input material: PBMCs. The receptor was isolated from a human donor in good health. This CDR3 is CASSHWMIRDRGNTEAFF. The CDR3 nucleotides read TGTGCCAGCAGCCATTGGATGATCCGGGACAGGGGGAACACTGAAGCTTTCTTT.